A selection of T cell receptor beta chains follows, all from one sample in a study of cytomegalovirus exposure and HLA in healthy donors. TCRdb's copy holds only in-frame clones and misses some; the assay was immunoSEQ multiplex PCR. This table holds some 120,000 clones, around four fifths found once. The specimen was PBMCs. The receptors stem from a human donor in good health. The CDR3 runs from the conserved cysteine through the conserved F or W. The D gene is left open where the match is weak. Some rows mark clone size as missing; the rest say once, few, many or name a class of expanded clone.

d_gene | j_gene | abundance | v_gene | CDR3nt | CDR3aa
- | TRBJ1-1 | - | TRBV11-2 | TGTGCCAGCAGCTTTACCGGACAGTCAGAAGCTTTCTTT | CASSFTGQSEAFF
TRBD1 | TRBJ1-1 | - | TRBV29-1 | TGCAGCGTAGACAGGGTTGGGGGCACTGAAGCTTTCTTT | CSVDRVGGTEAFF
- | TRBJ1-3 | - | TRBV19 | TGTGCCAGTAGTATAGCACAGGACAGAAACACCATATATTTT | CASSIAQDRNTIYF
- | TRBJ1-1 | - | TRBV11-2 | TGTGCCAGCATCAGAAACACTGAAGCTTTCTTT | CASIRNTEAFF
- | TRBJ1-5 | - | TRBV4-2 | TGTGCCAGCAGCCAAGTTAGAGGGACTTCCCTGCCCCAGCATTTT | CASSQVRGTSLPQHF
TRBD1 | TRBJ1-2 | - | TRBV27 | TGTGCCAGCAGTTTGGGGGCGACAGGGACTAACTATGGCTACACCTTC | CASSLGATGTNYGYTF
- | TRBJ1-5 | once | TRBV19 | TGTGCCAGTAGGGGTTCAGACTACAATCAGCCCCAGCATTTT | CASRGSDYNQPQHF
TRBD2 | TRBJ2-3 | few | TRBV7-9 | TGTGCCAGCAGCTTAGGCCCGGGACTAGCGGGGGGCACAGATACGCAGTATTTT | CASSLGPGLAGGTDTQYF
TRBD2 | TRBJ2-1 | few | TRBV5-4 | TGTGCCAGCAGCCTATGGGAGGGGCCCAGGAATGAGCAGTTCTTC | CASSLWEGPRNEQFF
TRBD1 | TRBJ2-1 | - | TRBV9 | TGTGCCAGCAGCGTCCAGCCTCCGGGACAGGGAAATGAGCAGTTCTTC | CASSVQPPGQGNEQFF
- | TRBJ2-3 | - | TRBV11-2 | TGTGCCAGCAGCCGGATCCTAGGGAGAGATACGCAGTATTTT | CASSRILGRDTQYF
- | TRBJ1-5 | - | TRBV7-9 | TGTGCCAGCAGCCCGGGGAAGGGAAGCAATCAGCCCCAGCATTTT | CASSPGKGSNQPQHF
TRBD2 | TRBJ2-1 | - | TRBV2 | TGTGCCAGCAGTGGACCGGGACTAGTGTACAATGAGCAGTTCTTC | CASSGPGLVYNEQFF
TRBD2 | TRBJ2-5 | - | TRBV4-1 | TGCGCCAGCAGCCATCTAGCGGGGGGGCCCTTGGTAGAGACCCAGTACTTC | CASSHLAGGPLVETQYF
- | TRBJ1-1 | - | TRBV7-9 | TGTGCCAGCAGCTCCGGAAGACTGCGGGGGGCAGCGACTGAAGCTTTCTTT | CASSSGRLRGAATEAFF
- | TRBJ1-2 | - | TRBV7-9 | TGTGCCAGCAGCTTAGCGGGACTCCACTATGGCTACACCTTC | CASSLAGLHYGYTF
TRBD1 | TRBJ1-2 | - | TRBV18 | TGTGCCAGCTCAGAGGACAGGGCGAGTGGCTACACCTTC | CASSEDRASGYTF
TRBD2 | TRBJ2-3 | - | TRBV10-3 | TGTGCCATCAGTAGCGGGGGGGGATCAGATACGCAGTATTTT | CAISSGGGSDTQYF
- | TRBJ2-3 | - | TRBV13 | TGTGCCAGCAGCTTAGGGCTAGCCATCGGTTCGCAGTATTTT | CASSLGLAIGSQYF
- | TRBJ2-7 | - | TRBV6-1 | TGTGCCAGCAGTCCGGTAAGCTCCTACGAGCAGTACTTC | CASSPVSSYEQYF
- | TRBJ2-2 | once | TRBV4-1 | TGCGCCAGCAGCCAAGGGAATCGGGGTTCGGGCGGGGAGCTGTTTTTT | CASSQGNRGSGGELFF
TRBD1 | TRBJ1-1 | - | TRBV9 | TGTGCCAGCAGCGCCCGACAGGGACCGGGGGAAGAAGCTTTCTTT | CASSARQGPGEEAFF
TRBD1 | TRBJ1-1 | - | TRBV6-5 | TGTGCCAGCAGTACAGGGGCGATGAACACTGAAGCTTTCTTT | CASSTGAMNTEAFF
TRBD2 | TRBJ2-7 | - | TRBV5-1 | TGCGCCAGCAGCCTGGGACTAGGGACCTACGAGCAGTACTTC | CASSLGLGTYEQYF
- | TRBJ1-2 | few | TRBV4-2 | TGTGCCAGCAGCCAAGGTACAGAGCACTATGGCTACACCTTC | CASSQGTEHYGYTF
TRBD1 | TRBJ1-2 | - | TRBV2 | TGTGCCAGCAGGGAGACAGGGGGCCCACGGGGTGGCTACACCTTC | CASRETGGPRGGYTF
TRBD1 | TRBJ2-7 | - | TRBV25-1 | TGTGCCAGCAGTGAGGCACTAGGGACAGGGGGCTCTTACGAGCAGTACTTC | CASSEALGTGGSYEQYF
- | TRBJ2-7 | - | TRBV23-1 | TGCGCCAGCAGTCTCCGCCCGGGTCCCTACGAGCAGTACTTC | CASSLRPGPYEQYF
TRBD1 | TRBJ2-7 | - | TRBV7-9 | TGTGCCAGCAGCCAACAGGGGGTCAGCTCCTACGAGCAGTACTTC | CASSQQGVSSYEQYF
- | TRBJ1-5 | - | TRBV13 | TGTGCCAGCAGCTCGCGTTCGACAGCAAGCAATCAGCCCCAGCATTTT | CASSSRSTASNQPQHF
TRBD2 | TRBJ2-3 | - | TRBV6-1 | TGTGCCAGCCAAGCGGGGGCGGACACAGATACGCAGTATTTT | CASQAGADTDTQYF
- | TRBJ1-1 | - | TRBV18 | TGTGCCAGCTCACCCAGCGCAGGGGCTTGGACCACTGAAGCTTTCTTT | CASSPSAGAWTTEAFF
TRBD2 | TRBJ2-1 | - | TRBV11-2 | TGTGCCAGCAGCTTACCATCGGCTAAGCGGGGCCGTAACAATGAGCAGTTCTTC | CASSLPSAKRGRNNEQFF
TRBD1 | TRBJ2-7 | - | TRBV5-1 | TGCGCCAGCAGCCGGACAGGCACTCCCTACGAGCAGTACTTC | CASSRTGTPYEQYF
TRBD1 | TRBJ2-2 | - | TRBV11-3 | TGTGCCAGCAGCTTAGGCCAGGGGGCCGGGGAGCTGTTTTTT | CASSLGQGAGELFF
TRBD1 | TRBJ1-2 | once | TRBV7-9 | TGTGCCAGCAGCTTTCGGGACAGACATGGCTACACCTTC | CASSFRDRHGYTF
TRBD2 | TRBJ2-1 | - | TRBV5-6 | TGTGCCAGCAGTCGTCTAGCGGGGCCCCAGGTTGAGCAGTTCTTC | CASSRLAGPQVEQFF